This T cell receptor (beta chain) was observed in a study of T cells in Graves' hyperthyroidism and ophthalmopathy. As for this clonotype: The antigen is unknown. A much bigger clone sits one base away, suggesting this may be a read error.

The CDR3 is 15 residues long. V lost 4 bases to trimming and J lost 6 bases, with 18 bases between them. Germline V lookup: CDR1 SEHNR, CDR2 FQNEAQ (reference sequence). RNA transcripts served as the template for amplifying TCR beta CDR3 regions. First-round RT-PCR targeting the TCR CDR3 was performed with the HTBI primer set. TCRdb processed the multiplex PCR reads anew with MiXCR; each CDR3 protein has one entry. The sample has hundreds of thousands of distinct CDR3 sequences, more than 11% seen once; the top ten hold more than 4.5%. General study results and limits: Ophthalmopathy and stable hyperthyroidism were told apart by a 13 V-J model. The model predicted ophthalmopathy a median roughly six months before onset.

This chain joins TRBV7-9 and TRBJ1-1; D possibly corresponds to TRBD1 (6 bases). The specimen was blood. The receptor comes from a woman aged 25 to 39 with Graves' hyperthyroidism that later progressed to Graves' ophthalmopathy. The DNA for the CDR3 is TGTGCCAGCAGCTCCACAGGGAGGTGGGACTCTGAAGCTTTCTTT. Translation gives CASSSTGRWDSEAFF. Complete variable domain (other parts from reference TRBV7-9 and TRBJ1-1): DTGVSQNPRHKITKRGQNVTFRCDPISEHNRLYWYRQTLGQGPEFLTYFQNEAQLEKSRLLSDRFSAERPKGSFSTLEIQRTEQGDSAMYLCASSSTGRWDSEAFFGQGTRLTVV.